Presented here are 30 T cell receptor beta chains from one specimen sequenced in a study of technical replicates of blood from a few donors. Clones were read by immunoSEQ multiplex PCR, and TCRdb kept only the in-frame ones, dropping some. Found here are more than 75,000 clones, approximately 93% of them singletons; the top ten hold 0.2% to 0.25%. Sequencing was carried out using T cells isolated from PBMCs. These receptors were taken from a human donor in good health.

The chain employs TRBV28 and TRBJ2-7; 8 bases agree with TRBD2. This CDR3 region has 14 residues. The junction had 7 bases not matched to a gene; V was cut back by 5 bases and J by 4 bases. The germline V gene encodes CDR1 MDHEN and CDR2 SYDVKM. The CDR3 is CASSDGGGHYEQYF. CDR3 in DNA: TGTGCCAGCAGTGATGGCGGGGGGCATTACGAGCAGTACTTC.

This clone is medium-sized. The chain carries TRBV27 and TRBJ1-6; a possible D gene is TRBD1 (5 bases). CDR3 length: 14 residues. Germline V gives CDR1 MNHEY, CDR2 SMNVEV (reference sequence). The ends were cut back, 5 bases at V and 9 bases at J, with 14 bases in the middle. This CDR3 reads CASSPTGVPSPLHF. The CDR3, as DNA: TGTGCCAGCAGTCCCACAGGCGTTCCTTCACCCCTCCACTTT.

The genes are TRBV2 and TRBJ2-1; 9 nucleotides agree with TRBD2. Germline V gene data show CDR1 as SNHLY and CDR2 as FYNNEI. The trim removed 2 bases at V and 4 bases at J, leaving 12 bases unmatched. The CDR3 consists of 18 residues. The chain's CDR3 is CASSETHPSGRLYNEQFF. CDR3 coding DNA: TGTGCCAGCAGTGAAACCCACCCAAGCGGGAGGCTGTACAATGAGCAGTTCTTC.

The gene calls are TRBV18 and TRBJ1-2, with TRBD1 matching over 8 bases. This CDR3 is built from 14 residues. Germline assignment: CDR1 KGHSH and CDR2 LQKENI. V lost 2 bases to trimming and J lost 5 bases; unmatched junction nucleotides: 4. The CDR3 DNA follows: TGTGCCAGCTCACCAGATCAGGGGGCGTATGGCTACACCTTC. The encoded protein is CASSPDQGAYGYTF.

V gene TRBV6-5 combines with J gene TRBJ2-1, with 8 bases aligning to TRBD2. Germline-derived CDR1 and CDR2 are MNHEY and SVGAGI. V was pared by 6 bases and J by 5 bases, with 9 bases of the junction left unmatched. The CDR3 loop spans 15 amino acids. The CDR3 reads CASSPRGGGNNEQFF. CDR3 nucleotide sequence: TGTGCCAGCAGCCCACGGGGGGGCGGAAACAATGAGCAGTTCTTC.

This chain connects TRBV30 to TRBJ2-1; possible D gene TRBD1, 5 bases. Germline CDR1 GTSNPN, CDR2 SVGIG (reference sequence). This CDR3 region has 11 residues. Between the trimmed V and J ends, which lost 4 bases and 9 bases, there was a span of 10 bases. CDR3 nucleotides: TGTGCCTGGAAACCAACAGGTGAGCAGTTCTTC. Residues: CAWKPTGEQFF.

CDR3 in amino acids: CASSESVGLADYNEQFF. In DNA form, the CDR3 reads TGCGCCAGCAGTGAGTCGGTGGGACTAGCAGATTACAATGAGCAGTTCTTC. V usage is TRBV10-2 and J usage is TRBJ2-1; 9 bases line up with TRBD2. Germline loops: CDR1 WSHSY, CDR2 SAAADI. Germline trimming cut 0 bases from V and 4 bases from J; bases unmatched to any gene: 7. The CDR3 is 17 amino acids.

This sequence joins TRBV28 and TRBJ1-2; the D gene is possibly TRBD1 (5 bases). V lost 8 bases and J 8 bases, leaving 15 bases between the germline ends. Germline V CDR1 and CDR2: MDHEN, SYDVKM. The CDR3 length is 12 residues. CDR3 sequence (DNA): TGTGCCAGCGGACCCCAGGGCCGAGGCTACACCTTC. Its translation is CASGPQGRGYTF.

In this sample, this clone turned up once. Other DNA sequences in the sample encode the same CDR3. This chain joins TRBV7-2 and TRBJ2-1, with 8 bases matching TRBD2. V was clipped by 3 bases and J by 2 bases; unmatched bases: 3. This CDR3 is 15 amino acids long. The germline V gene encodes CDR1 SGHTA and CDR2 FQGNSA. The CDR3 DNA reads as TGTGCCAGCAGCTTGGCGGGGGGCACCTACAATGAGCAGTTCTTC. The encoded protein is CASSLAGGTYNEQFF. Looking up the rest from reference TRBV7-2 and TRBJ2-1 gives the full variable domain: GAGVSQSPSNKVTEKGKDVELRCDPISGHTALYWYRQSLGQGLEFLIYFQGNSAPDKSGLPSDRFSAERTGGSVSTLTIQRTQQEDSAVYLCASSLAGGTYNEQFFGPGTRLTVL.

The rearrangement joins TRBV5-4 to TRBJ2-1; 9 bases line up with TRBD1. CDR3 size: 15 residues. J lost 7 bases, V lost 3 bases, and 8 bases had no gene match. Germline lookup yields CDR1 SGHNT and CDR2 YYREEE (reference sequence). The CDR3 reads CASSSSDRGGNEQFF. Written as DNA, the CDR3 is TGTGCCAGCAGCTCCTCGGACAGGGGCGGGAATGAGCAGTTCTTC.

V is TRBV30 and J is TRBJ2-1; a possible D gene is TRBD2 (6 bases). This CDR3 has 12 residues. Looked up from germline, CDR1 is GTSNPN and CDR2 is SVGIG (reference sequence). Deletions cut 4 bases from V and 7 bases from J, with 11 bases between. This CDR3 reads CAWNMGGNEQFF. The CDR3 DNA follows: TGTGCCTGGAATATGGGGGGAAATGAGCAGTTCTTC.

The V and J genes are TRBV19 and TRBJ1-6; tentatively, D is TRBD1 (6 bases). Germline CDR1 is LNHDA and CDR2 is SQIVND (reference sequence). This CDR3 has 11 amino acids. V lost 5 bases and J lost 18, with 14 bases in between. CDR3 sequence: CASSFAGTPHF. DNA for the CDR3: TGTGCCAGTAGTTTCGCCGGGACACCCCACTTT.

This clone was seen a single time. The chain links TRBV28 to TRBJ1-1; 7 nucleotides align to TRBD1. From germline, CDR1 is MDHEN and CDR2 SYDVKM. V shed 3 bases and J 3 bases; nucleotides not matched to a gene: 10. CDR3 length: 16 residues. In DNA form, the CDR3 reads TGTGCCAGCAGTTTTTTGCAGGGGGGATCGTACACTGAAGCTTTCTTT. Translation gives CASSFLQGGSYTEAFF.

The chain employs TRBV5-1 and TRBJ2-3; D is possibly TRBD2 (5 bases). CDR1 SGHRS and CDR2 YFSETQ come from the germline V gene. The CDR3 extends over 17 amino acids. Trimming took 0 bases from V and 0 from J, leaving 14 bases between them. The CDR3 bases are TGCGCCAGCAGCTTGGTAGCGCGTACCCGAAGCACAGATACGCAGTATTTT. This codes for CASSLVARTRSTDTQYF.

The chain combines TRBV6-5 with TRBJ2-1; 8 positions match TRBD1. Unmatched junction bases numbered 3, after V lost 2 bases and J lost 6 bases. This CDR3 is built from 14 residues. In germline, CDR1 is MNHEY, CDR2 SVGAGI. In DNA, the CDR3 is TGTGCCAGCAGTTACGGCCAGGGGGCCAATGAGCAGTTCTTC. Residues: CASSYGQGANEQFF.

The V call is TRBV6-1, the J call TRBJ2-7; D uncertain. The V end lost 5 bases, the J end lost 5 bases, and 4 bases lay between the germline ends. The CDR3 extends over 10 amino acids. CDR1 is MNHNS and CDR2 is SASEGT in the germline V gene. The CDR3 sequence: CASSHHEQYF. The CDR3 coding sequence is TGTGCCAGCAGTCATCACGAGCAGTACTTC.

This chain links TRBV30 with TRBJ1-1; unclear D gene. CDR1 and CDR2 from the germline V gene are GTSNPN and SVGIG (reference sequence). The CDR3 has 11 amino acids. Trimming shortened V by 5 bases and J by 6 bases, and 10 bases separated the two germline ends. CDR3 protein: CAWGEVPEAFF. In DNA form, the CDR3 reads TGTGCCTGGGGAGAAGTTCCTGAAGCTTTCTTT. Full variable domain (outside the CDR3, taken from reference TRBV30 and TRBJ1-1): SQTIHQWPATLVQPVGSPLSLECTVEGTSNPNLYWYRQAAGRGLQLLFYSVGIGQISSEVPQNLSASRPQDRQFILSSKKLLLSDSGFYLCAWGEVPEAFFGQGTRLTVV.

This chain joins TRBV5-8 and TRBJ2-3; the D gene is possibly TRBD2 (6 bases). Trimming removed 3 bases from V and 5 bases from J, with 16 bases in between. Germline V lookup: CDR1 SGHTS, CDR2 YDEGEE. The CDR3 runs 15 residues. The chain's CDR3 is CASSSIGGVKDTQYF. The DNA of the CDR3 is TGTGCCAGCAGCTCGATCGGCGGGGTTAAAGATACGCAGTATTTT.

The J gene is TRBJ2-3, the V gene TRBV5-1; the match to TRBD2 covers 9 bases. J was trimmed by 1 base and V by 2 bases; bases with no gene match: 5. The CDR3 loop spans 16 amino acids. CDR1 is SGHRS and CDR2 is YFSETQ in the germline V gene. The CDR3 DNA sequence: TGCGCCAGCAGCTTTGCACGGACTAGCGGCACAGATACGCAGTATTTT. Protein product: CASSFARTSGTDTQYF.

This chain connects TRBV27 to TRBJ2-1, with a tentative D call TRBD2 (5 bases). CDR3 length: 14 amino acids. Trimming cost V 5 bases and J 6 bases, with 14 bases left between them. The germline V gene has CDR1 MNHEY and CDR2 SMNVEV (reference sequence). CDR3 nucleotides: TGTGCCAGCAGTACCCTCCGCCGGGGCAATGAGCAGTTCTTC. It translates to CASSTLRRGNEQFF.

The rearrangement joins TRBV9 to TRBJ2-2, with 11 bases that match TRBD2. CDR3 length equals 19 residues. After removal of 0 bases from V and 0 bases from J, the junction contained 7 bases not matched to a gene. Germline V gene lookup returns CDR1 SGDLS and CDR2 YYNGEE. CDR3 loop: CASSVEGLAAIANTGELFF. CDR3 in DNA: TGTGCCAGCAGCGTAGAGGGACTAGCGGCGATCGCGAACACCGGGGAGCTGTTTTTT.

The chain combines TRBV19 with TRBJ2-7; 9 positions match TRBD1. The CDR3 is made up of 15 amino acids. V trimming: 4 bases; J trimming: 2 bases; junction bases outside the gene matches: 6. Per the germline V gene, CDR1 is LNHDA and CDR2 is SQIVND (reference sequence). CDR3 sequence reads: CASSTPGQGAYEQYF. CDR3 DNA sequence: TGTGCCAGTAGTACCCCGGGACAGGGCGCCTACGAGCAGTACTTC.

The J gene is TRBJ1-2, the V gene TRBV7-3; a possible D gene is TRBD1 (6 bases). Germline loops: CDR1 SGHTA, CDR2 FQGTGA. CDR3 length: 17 amino acids. The V and J ends lost 0 bases and 2 bases respectively, with 16 bases between them. The CDR3 sequence: CASSLTREKGENYGYTF. CDR3 in DNA: TGTGCCAGCAGCTTAACCCGGGAAAAGGGGGAGAACTATGGCTACACCTTC.

The chain is built from TRBV27 and TRBJ1-5; D perhaps matches TRBD1 (6 bases). The V end lost 5 bases, the J end lost 0 bases, and 11 bases lay between the germline ends. CDR3 length: 15 residues. Per the germline V gene, CDR1 is MNHEY and CDR2 is SMNVEV (reference sequence). CDR3 sequence (DNA): TGTGCCAGCAGTATCTCAGGGGATAGCAATCAGCCCCAGCATTTT. The encoded protein is CASSISGDSNQPQHF.

The chain links TRBV19 to TRBJ1-5; D unclear. CDR3 size: 13 residues. Trimming shortened V by 3 bases and J by 2 bases, and 5 bases separated the two germline ends. CDR1 is LNHDA, CDR2 SQIVND, per germline (reference sequence). The DNA for the CDR3 is TGTGCCAGTAGTATTATTGGCAATCAGCCCCAGCATTTT. This codes for CASSIIGNQPQHF.

The chain has TRBV28 and TRBJ1-3; TRBD1 agrees at 8 bases. The CDR3 totals 14 residues. Losses at the gene ends were 6 bases for V and 2 bases for J; bases not matched to a gene: 3. Germline-derived CDR1 and CDR2 are MDHEN and SYDVKM. The CDR3 loop is CASRQQGAGNTIYF. CDR3 DNA: TGTGCCAGCAGGCAACAGGGGGCTGGAAACACCATATATTTT.

This chain links TRBV7-9 with TRBJ2-7; 7 bases are shared with TRBD1. This CDR3 has 13 amino acids. Germline CDR1 is SEHNR and CDR2 is FQNEAQ (reference sequence). Germline trimming cut 5 bases from V and 1 base from J; bases unmatched to any gene: 2. CDR3 loop: CASSQGQSYEQYF. The CDR3 nucleotides read TGTGCCAGCAGCCAGGGACAGTCCTACGAGCAGTACTTC. Combining the CDR3 with reference TRBV7-9 and TRBJ2-7 gives the whole variable domain DTGVSQNPRHKITKRGQNVTFRCDPISEHNRLYWYRQTLGQGPEFLTYFQNEAQLEKSRLLSDRFSAERPKGSFSTLEIQRTEQGDSAMYLCASSQGQSYEQYFGPGTRLTVT.

The CDR3 sequence is CASSSTSGGAVDGELFF. The DNA for the CDR3 is TGTGCCAGCAGCTCCACGAGCGGGGGGGCCGTGGACGGGGAGCTGTTTTTT. This chain uses TRBV5-6 with TRBJ2-2, with 10 nucleotides matching TRBD2. The CDR3 totals 17 residues. Germline assignment: CDR1 SGHDT and CDR2 YYEEEE. Trimming cost V 3 bases and J 7 bases; bases outside gene matches: 12.

The rearrangement links TRBV4-2 to TRBJ2-7; TRBD1 aligns across 7 bases. The germline gives CDR1 LGHNA, CDR2 YNFKEQ. This CDR3 contains 15 residues. V shed 1 base and J 2 bases; nucleotides not matched to a gene: 5. In DNA, the CDR3 is TGTGCCAGCAGCCAAGGGACAGGTTTGACCTACGAGCAGTACTTC. Its protein product is CASSQGTGLTYEQYF.

The gene calls are TRBV5-1 and TRBJ2-1; D is possibly TRBD1 (5 bases). V lost 0 bases, J lost 5 bases, and 9 bases lay in between. Germline V gene sequence: CDR1 SGHRS, CDR2 YFSETQ. The length of the CDR3 is 14 residues. In DNA, the CDR3 is TGCGCCAGCAGCTTGGTGACAGAGAACAATGAGCAGTTCTTC. This encodes CASSLVTENNEQFF.